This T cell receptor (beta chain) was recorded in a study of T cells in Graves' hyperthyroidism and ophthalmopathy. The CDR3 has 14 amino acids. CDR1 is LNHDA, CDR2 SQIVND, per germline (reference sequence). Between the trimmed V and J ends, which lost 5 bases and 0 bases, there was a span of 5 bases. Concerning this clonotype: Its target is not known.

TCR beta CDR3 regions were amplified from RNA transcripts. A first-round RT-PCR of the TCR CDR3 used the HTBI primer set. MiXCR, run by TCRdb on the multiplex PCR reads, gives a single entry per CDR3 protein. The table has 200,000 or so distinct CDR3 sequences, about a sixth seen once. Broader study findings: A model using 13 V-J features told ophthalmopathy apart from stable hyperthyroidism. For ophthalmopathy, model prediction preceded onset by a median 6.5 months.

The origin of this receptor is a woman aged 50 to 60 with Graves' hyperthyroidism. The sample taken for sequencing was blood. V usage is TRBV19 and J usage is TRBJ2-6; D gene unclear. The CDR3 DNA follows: TGTGCCAGTAGTGGATTCTCTGGGGCCAACGTCCTGACTTTC. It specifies CASSGFSGANVLTF.